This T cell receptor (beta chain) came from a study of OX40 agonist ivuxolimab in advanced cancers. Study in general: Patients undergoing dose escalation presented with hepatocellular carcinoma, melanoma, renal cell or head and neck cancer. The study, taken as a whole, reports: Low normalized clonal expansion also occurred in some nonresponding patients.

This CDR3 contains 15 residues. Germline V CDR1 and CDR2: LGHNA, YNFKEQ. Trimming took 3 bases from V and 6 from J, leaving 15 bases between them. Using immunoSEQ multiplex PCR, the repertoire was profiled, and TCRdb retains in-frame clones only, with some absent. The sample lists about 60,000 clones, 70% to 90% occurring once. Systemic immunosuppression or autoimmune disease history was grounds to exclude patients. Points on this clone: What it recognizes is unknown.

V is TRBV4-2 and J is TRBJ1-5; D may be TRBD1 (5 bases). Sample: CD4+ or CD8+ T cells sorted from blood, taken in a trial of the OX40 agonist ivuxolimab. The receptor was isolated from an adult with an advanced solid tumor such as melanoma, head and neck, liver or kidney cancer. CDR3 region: CASSQGLLTSQPQHF. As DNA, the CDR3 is TGTGCCAGCAGCCAGGGACTTCTGACCAGTCAGCCCCAGCATTTT.